This passage covers 19 T cell receptor beta chains from one sample sequenced in a study of blood T cell repertoires in COVID-19. Repertoires were generated with immunoSEQ multiplex PCR, while TCRdb's copy carries only in-frame clones and drops some. The top ten clones hold 1.2% to 1.5% of a sample with about 250,000 clones, 70% to 90% of them seen once. Sequencing was performed on peripheral blood. The receptors were sampled from a man at least 80 years old with acute or convalescent COVID-19.

The gene calls are TRBV9 and TRBJ2-1, with 7 bases lining up with TRBD1. The CDR3 extends over 15 amino acids. V shed 0 bases and J 5 bases; nucleotides not matched to a gene: 5. From germline, CDR1 is SGDLS and CDR2 YYNGEE. CDR3 sequence reads: CASSVAGDSHNEQFF. CDR3 DNA sequence: TGTGCCAGCAGCGTAGCTGGGGACAGCCACAATGAGCAGTTCTTC.

The gene calls are TRBV11-2 and TRBJ1-6; D uncertain. Trimming cost V 5 bases and J 9 bases, with 20 bases left between them. Germline V gene lookup returns CDR1 SGHAT and CDR2 FQNNGV. CDR3 length equals 16 residues. As DNA, the CDR3 is TGTGCCAGCAGCCACAATTCAATCCCAGGAAGTTCACCCCTCCACTTT. Its translation is CASSHNSIPGSSPLHF.

This chain links TRBV14 with TRBJ2-2, with a weak D call TRBD2 (6 bases). Per germline, CDR1 SGHDN and CDR2 FVKESK. The CDR3 totals 14 residues. The V end lost 10 bases, the J end lost 4 bases, and 16 bases lay between the germline ends. The CDR3 sequence: CAISSERVTGELFF. DNA of the CDR3: TGTGCCATCTCTAGTGAGCGGGTCACCGGGGAGCTGTTTTTT.

The rearrangement joins TRBV7-8 to TRBJ1-2; D uncertain. CDR1 and CDR2 (germline): SGHVS, FQNEAQ. This CDR3 has 14 residues. Trimming took 7 bases from V and 4 from J, leaving 16 bases between them. Written as DNA, the CDR3 is TGTGCCAGCACCCCTACTAGGGATCTCTATGGCTACACCTTC. As protein: CASTPTRDLYGYTF.

The gene calls are TRBV27 and TRBJ1-4, with TRBD1 matching 8 bases. The germline CDR1 and CDR2 sequences are MNHEY and SMNVEV (reference sequence). V lost 3 bases, J lost 7 bases, and 7 bases stayed unmatched. The CDR3 is 15 amino acids. CDR3 sequence: CASSFVGRGREKLFF. CDR3 DNA sequence: TGTGCCAGCAGTTTTGTAGGCAGGGGGCGTGAAAAACTGTTTTTT. The whole variable domain, remainder taken from reference TRBV27 and TRBJ1-4, is EAQVTQNPRYLITVTGKKLTVTCSQNMNHEYMSWYRQDPGLGLRQIYYSMNVEVTDKGDVPEGYKVSRKEKRNFPLILESPSPNQTSLYFCASSFVGRGREKLFFGSGTQLSVL.

The J gene is TRBJ2-3, the V gene TRBV10-3; TRBD2 aligns across 9 bases. The germline V gene encodes CDR1 ENHRY and CDR2 SYGVKD. V lost 4 bases to trimming and J lost 2 bases; unmatched junction nucleotides: 1. This CDR3 comprises 14 residues. The CDR3 DNA reads TGTGCCATCAGTGTAGCGGGGGACACAGATACGCAGTATTTT. This translates into CAISVAGDTDTQYF.

The chain uses TRBV18 and TRBJ1-5, with 8 bases identical to TRBD1. This CDR3 is 16 amino acids long. Trimming took 3 bases from V and 2 from J; bases not matched to a gene: 6. Germline V gene lookup returns CDR1 KGHSH and CDR2 LQKENI. The CDR3 DNA reads TGTGCCAGCTCACCCAAACAGGGGGGAGGCAATCAGCCCCAGCATTTT. Protein: CASSPKQGGGNQPQHF.

This chain connects TRBV24-1 to TRBJ2-3, with 8 nucleotides matching TRBD1. CDR1 KGHDR and CDR2 SFDVKD come from the germline V gene. This CDR3 has 14 amino acids. V lost 7 bases to trimming and J lost 3 bases; unmatched junction nucleotides: 5. The DNA of the CDR3 is TGTGCCACCAGCGGGACAGGTCGTACAGATACGCAGTATTTT. It codes for CATSGTGRTDTQYF.

This sequence joins TRBV5-6 and TRBJ2-7; a possible D gene is TRBD2 (5 bases). With 2 bases removed from V and 1 base from J, the gap between germline ends came to 13 bases. CDR3 size: 15 residues. Germline CDR1 reads SGHDT; CDR2 reads YYEEEE. In nucleotides, the CDR3 is TGTGCCAGCAGCTTACTCGGCGGGTCTTCCTACGAGCAGTACTTC. Translated: CASSLLGGSSYEQYF.

This chain joins TRBV14 and TRBJ2-7; TRBD2 is a possible D gene (5 bases). Germline V gives CDR1 SGHDN, CDR2 FVKESK. Trimming removed 0 bases at V and 6 bases at J, with 15 bases between. There are 15 residues in the CDR3. The CDR3 DNA reads as TGTGCCAGCAGCCAAGAACGGGGTCTTGCCGGCGAGCAGTACTTC. The encoded protein is CASSQERGLAGEQYF.

Ten or more counts support this clone. CDR3 residues: CASSQDIISYEQYF. The CDR3 bases are TGTGCCAGCAGCCAAGACATTATCTCCTACGAGCAGTACTTC. The chain couples TRBV7-8 to TRBJ2-7; the D is unclear. Trimming took off 5 bases at V and 0 bases at J, with 11 bases between the two ends. This CDR3 is built from 14 residues. Per germline, CDR1 SGHVS and CDR2 FQNEAQ.

This chain connects TRBV12-3 or TRBV12-4 to TRBJ1-5; D unresolved. The V and J ends lost 6 bases and 5 bases respectively, with 5 bases between them. This CDR3 is 11 amino acids long. Here the CDR3 reads CASSQDQPQHF. DNA of the CDR3: TGTGCCAGCAGCCAGGATCAGCCCCAGCATTTT.

This clone was picked up one time. The chain joins TRBV19 to TRBJ2-7, with a tentative D call TRBD2 (5 bases). The V gene lost 5 bases and the J gene lost 7 bases, with 21 bases spanning the gap. The CDR3 length is 15 residues. Germline V CDR1 and CDR2: LNHDA, SQIVND (reference sequence). CDR3 sequence (DNA): TGTGCCAGTAGTTCCCAACTTCCGGGGTCGTGGGAGCAGTACTTC. Its translation: CASSSQLPGSWEQYF.

The rearrangement links TRBV29-1 to TRBJ1-3; D might be TRBD1 (6 bases). V was trimmed by 2 bases and J by 2 bases, leaving 13 bases between them. The CDR3 runs 15 residues. Germline lookup yields CDR1 SQVTM and CDR2 ANQGSEA. CDR3 nucleotides: TGCAGCGTTGAACAGGGGAGTAATCCTGGAAACACCATATATTTT. This gives the protein CSVEQGSNPGNTIYF.

This sequence joins TRBV3-1 (or the pseudogene TRBV3-2) and TRBJ2-5; 11 nucleotides line up with TRBD1. The germline V gene encodes CDR1 LGHDT and CDR2 YNNKEL (reference sequence). The CDR3 is made up of 14 amino acids. The trim removed 4 bases at V and 5 bases at J, leaving 3 bases unmatched. In DNA, the CDR3 is TGTGCCAGCAGCCGGGACAGGGGGGAGGAGACCCAGTACTTC. Protein product: CASSRDRGEETQYF.

The chain couples TRBV7-6 to TRBJ1-5; D remains ambiguous. Germline V gene data show CDR1 as SGHVS and CDR2 as FNYEAQ. This CDR3 contains 17 residues. V lost 1 base to trimming and J lost 1 base, with 14 bases between them. In nucleotides, the CDR3 is TGTGCCAGCAGCTTAGGCGGCGGGATTGGAAGCAATCAGCCCCAGCATTTT. This codes for CASSLGGGIGSNQPQHF.

This chain uses TRBV9 with TRBJ1-2, with TRBD1 identical over 8 bases. Germline assignment: CDR1 SGDLS and CDR2 YYNGEE. V lost 3 bases, J lost 2 bases, and 3 bases stayed unmatched. The CDR3 extends over 14 amino acids. CDR3 sequence (DNA): TGTGCCAGCAGCGCCCGACAGGGGAACTATGGCTACACCTTC. It is translated as CASSARQGNYGYTF.

This clone was recorded once. This chain connects TRBV7-2 to TRBJ2-7; TRBD2 matches 11 bases. Trimming at V came to 5 bases and at J to 12 bases, leaving 15 bases not matched to a gene. Germline V gene sequence: CDR1 SGHTA, CDR2 FQGNSA. The CDR3 is made up of 15 amino acids. CDR3: CASSPDPGLAVGGYF. The CDR3 nucleotides are TGTGCCAGCAGCCCGGATCCGGGACTAGCGGTGGGGGGGTACTTC.

The chain combines TRBV7-9 with TRBJ2-5, with TRBD1 matching 10 bases. The germline V gene encodes CDR1 SEHNR and CDR2 FQNEAQ (reference sequence). Trimming removed 4 bases from V and 0 bases from J; junction bases left unmatched: 2. CDR3 length: 15 amino acids. The CDR3 nucleotides are TGTGCCAGCAGCTCGGGACAGGGGTACCAAGAGACCCAGTACTTC. Residues: CASSSGQGYQETQYF.